Sequencing of this TCR beta chain was carried out in a study of OX40 agonist ivuxolimab in advanced cancers. The protocol was immunoSEQ multiplex PCR, while the TCRdb copy is restricted to in-frame clones and leaves out a portion. This repertoire shows roughly 80,000 clones, 86% found once; its top ten account for roughly 0.79%. The V segment lost 2 bases and the J segment 0 bases; nucleotides outside the gene matches: 4. CDR1 and CDR2 (germline): SGHRS, YFSETQ. This CDR3 contains 16 residues. This TCR was recovered from an adult with an advanced solid tumor such as melanoma, head and neck, liver or kidney cancer. V is TRBV5-1 and J is TRBJ2-3; 9 positions match TRBD2. The material was CD4+ or CD8+ T cells sorted from blood, obtained in a trial of the OX40 agonist ivuxolimab. The CDR3 sequence: CASSFSGRGSTDTQYF. Here the CDR3 DNA reads TGCGCCAGCAGCTTTAGCGGGAGAGGGAGCACAGATACGCAGTATTTT.